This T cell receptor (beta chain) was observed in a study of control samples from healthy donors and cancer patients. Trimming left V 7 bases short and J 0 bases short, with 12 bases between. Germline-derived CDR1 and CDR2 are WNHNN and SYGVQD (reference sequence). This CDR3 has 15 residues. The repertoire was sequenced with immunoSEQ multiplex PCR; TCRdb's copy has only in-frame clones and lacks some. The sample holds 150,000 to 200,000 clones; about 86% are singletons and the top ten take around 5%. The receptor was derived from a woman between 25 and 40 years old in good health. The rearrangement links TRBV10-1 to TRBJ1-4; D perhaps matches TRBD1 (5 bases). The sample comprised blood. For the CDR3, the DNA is TGCGCCAGCACGAACCTCAGGGCAACTAATGAAAAACTGTTTTTT. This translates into CASTNLRATNEKLFF.